This T cell receptor (beta chain) came from a study of Graves' ophthalmopathy and Graves' hyperthyroidism. The authors amplified TCR beta CDR3 regions, and they did so from RNA transcripts for repertoire sequencing. An initial RT-PCR round employing HTBI primers preceded a second-round multiplex PCR. TCRdb itself ran the multiplex PCR reads through MiXCR, one entry per CDR3 protein. The table has some 750,000 distinct CDR3 sequences, about 44% seen once. Researchers turned away patients with other autoimmune diseases, uncontrolled infections, pregnancy or lactation. Germline lookup yields CDR1 SQVTM and CDR2 ANQGSEA. The CDR3 length is 13 residues. V dropped 4 bases and J dropped 3 bases, with 13 bases sitting between them. In this sample, this clonotype turned up many times.

The sample comprised peripheral blood. This sequence joins TRBV29-1 and TRBJ2-7; D might be TRBD2 (5 bases). This sequence was found in an adult man with Graves' ophthalmopathy. The CDR3 DNA reads TGCAGCGTTGGCTGGAGCGGCCTCTACGAGCAGTACTTC. It translates to CSVGWSGLYEQYF.